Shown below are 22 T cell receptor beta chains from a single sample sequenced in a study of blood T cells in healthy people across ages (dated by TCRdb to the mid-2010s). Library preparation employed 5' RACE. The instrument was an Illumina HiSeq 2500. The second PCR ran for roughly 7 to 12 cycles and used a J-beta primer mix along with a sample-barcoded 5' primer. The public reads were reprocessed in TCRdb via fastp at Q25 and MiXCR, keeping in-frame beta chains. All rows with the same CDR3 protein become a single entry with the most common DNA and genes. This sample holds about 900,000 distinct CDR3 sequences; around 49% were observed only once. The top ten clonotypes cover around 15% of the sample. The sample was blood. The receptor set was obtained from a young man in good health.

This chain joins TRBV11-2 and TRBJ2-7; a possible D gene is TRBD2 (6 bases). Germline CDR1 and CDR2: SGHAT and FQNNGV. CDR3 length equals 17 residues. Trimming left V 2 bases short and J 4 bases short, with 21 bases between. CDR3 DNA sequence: TGTGCCAGCAGCTTAAGAAGGGGTGGGCAGGGAGGATACGAGCAGTACTTC. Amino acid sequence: CASSLRRGGQGGYEQYF.

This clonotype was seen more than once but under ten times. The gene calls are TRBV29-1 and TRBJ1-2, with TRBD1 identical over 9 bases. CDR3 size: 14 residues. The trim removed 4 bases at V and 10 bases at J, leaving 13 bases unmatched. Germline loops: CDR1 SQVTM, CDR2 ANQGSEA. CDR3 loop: CSVVRGDRVVDYTF. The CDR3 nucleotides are TGCAGCGTTGTCAGAGGGGACAGGGTAGTCGACTACACCTTC.

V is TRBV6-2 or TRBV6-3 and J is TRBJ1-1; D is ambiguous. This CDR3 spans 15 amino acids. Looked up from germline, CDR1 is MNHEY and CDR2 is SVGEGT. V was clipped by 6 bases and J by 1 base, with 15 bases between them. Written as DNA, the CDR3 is TGTGCCAGCAGAACACAGAGTGTGACGAACACTGAAGCTTTCTTT. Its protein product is CASRTQSVTNTEAFF.

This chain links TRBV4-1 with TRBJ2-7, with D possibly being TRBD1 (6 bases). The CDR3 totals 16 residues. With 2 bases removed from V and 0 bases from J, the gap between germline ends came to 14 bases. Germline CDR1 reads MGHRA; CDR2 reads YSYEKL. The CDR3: CASSQPLTGSSYEQYF. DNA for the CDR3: TGCGCCAGCAGCCAACCTCTGACAGGCAGCTCCTACGAGCAGTACTTC.

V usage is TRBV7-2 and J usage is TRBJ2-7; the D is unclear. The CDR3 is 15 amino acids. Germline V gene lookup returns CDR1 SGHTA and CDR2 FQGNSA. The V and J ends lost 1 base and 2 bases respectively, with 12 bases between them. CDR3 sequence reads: CASSLVRAGAYEQYF. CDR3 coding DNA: TGTGCCAGCAGCTTAGTAAGGGCTGGCGCCTACGAGCAGTACTTC.

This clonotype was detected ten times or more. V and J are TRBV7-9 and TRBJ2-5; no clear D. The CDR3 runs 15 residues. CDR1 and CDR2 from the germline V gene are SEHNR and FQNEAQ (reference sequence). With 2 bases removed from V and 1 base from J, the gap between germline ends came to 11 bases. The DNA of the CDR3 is TGTGCCAGCAGCTTAAAGCCAGATATCCAAGAGACCCAGTACTTC. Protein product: CASSLKPDIQETQYF.

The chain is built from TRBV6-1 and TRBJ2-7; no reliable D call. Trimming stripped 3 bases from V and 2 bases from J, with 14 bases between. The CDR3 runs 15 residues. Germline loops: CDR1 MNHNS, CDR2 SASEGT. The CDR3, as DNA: TGTGCCAGCAGTGATAGGTACGGCAGTACCTACGAGCAGTACTTC. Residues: CASSDRYGSTYEQYF.

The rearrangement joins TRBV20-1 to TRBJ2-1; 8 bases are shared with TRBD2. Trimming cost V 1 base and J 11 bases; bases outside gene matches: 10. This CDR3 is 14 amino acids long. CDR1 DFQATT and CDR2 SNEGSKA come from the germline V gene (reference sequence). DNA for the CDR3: TGCAGTGCTAGAGCCACTGAACTAGCGGAGAAGCAGTTCTTC. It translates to CSARATELAEKQFF.

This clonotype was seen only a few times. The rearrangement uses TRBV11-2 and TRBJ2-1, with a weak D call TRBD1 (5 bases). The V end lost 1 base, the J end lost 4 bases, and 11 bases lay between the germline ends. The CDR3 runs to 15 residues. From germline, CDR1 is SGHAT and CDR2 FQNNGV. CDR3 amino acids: CASSLAPTGYNEQFF. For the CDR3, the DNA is TGTGCCAGCAGCTTAGCACCCACAGGATACAATGAGCAGTTCTTC.

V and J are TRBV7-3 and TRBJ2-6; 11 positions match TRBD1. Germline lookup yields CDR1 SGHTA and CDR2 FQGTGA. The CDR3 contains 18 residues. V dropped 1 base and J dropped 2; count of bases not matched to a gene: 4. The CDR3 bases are TGTGCCAGCAGCTTAAAAGGACAGGGGGCGACTGGGGCCAACGTCCTGACTTTC. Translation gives CASSLKGQGATGANVLTF.

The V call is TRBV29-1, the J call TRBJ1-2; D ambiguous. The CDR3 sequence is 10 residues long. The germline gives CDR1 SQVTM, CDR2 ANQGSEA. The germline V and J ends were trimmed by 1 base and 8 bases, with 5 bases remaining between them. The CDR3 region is CSVEADGYTF. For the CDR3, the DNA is TGCAGCGTTGAAGCCGACGGCTACACCTTC.

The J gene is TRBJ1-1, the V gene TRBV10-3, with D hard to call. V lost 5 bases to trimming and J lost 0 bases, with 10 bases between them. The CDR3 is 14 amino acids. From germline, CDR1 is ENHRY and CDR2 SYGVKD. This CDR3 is CAISRAGLNTEAFF. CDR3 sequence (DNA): TGTGCCATCAGTAGGGCAGGATTGAACACTGAAGCTTTCTTT.

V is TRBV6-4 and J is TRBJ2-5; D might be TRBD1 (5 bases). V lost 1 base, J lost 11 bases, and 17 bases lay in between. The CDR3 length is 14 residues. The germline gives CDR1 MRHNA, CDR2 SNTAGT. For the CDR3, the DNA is TGTGCCAGCAGTGACTTGGGGCATGACAATGAGCAGTACTTC. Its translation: CASSDLGHDNEQYF.

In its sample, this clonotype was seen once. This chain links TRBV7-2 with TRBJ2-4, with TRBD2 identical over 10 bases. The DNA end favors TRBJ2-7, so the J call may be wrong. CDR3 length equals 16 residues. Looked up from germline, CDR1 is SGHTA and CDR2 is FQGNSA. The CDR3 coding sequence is TGTGCCAGCAGCTTGGGAGGGACTAGCGTTAGACACGAGCAGTACTTC. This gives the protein CASSLGGTSVRHEQYF.

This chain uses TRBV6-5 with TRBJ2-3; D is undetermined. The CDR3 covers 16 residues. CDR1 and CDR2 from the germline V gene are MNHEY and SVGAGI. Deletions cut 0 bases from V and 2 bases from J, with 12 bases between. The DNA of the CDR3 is TGTGCCAGCAGTTACTCGACCCCCAGAGTCACAGATACGCAGTATTTT. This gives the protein CASSYSTPRVTDTQYF.

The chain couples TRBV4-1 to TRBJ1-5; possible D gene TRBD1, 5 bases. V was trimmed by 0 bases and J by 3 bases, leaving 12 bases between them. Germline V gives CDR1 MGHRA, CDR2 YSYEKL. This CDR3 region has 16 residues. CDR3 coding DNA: TGCGCCAGCAGCCAAGAAACTAGCAGGGTCAATCAGCCCCAGCATTTT. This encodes CASSQETSRVNQPQHF.

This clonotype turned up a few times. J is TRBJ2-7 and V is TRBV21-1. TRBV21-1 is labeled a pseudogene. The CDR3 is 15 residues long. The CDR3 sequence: CASSKDGVRTYEQYF. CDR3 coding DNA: TGTGCCAGCAGCAAAGATGGGGTGAGAACCTACGAGCAGTACTTC.

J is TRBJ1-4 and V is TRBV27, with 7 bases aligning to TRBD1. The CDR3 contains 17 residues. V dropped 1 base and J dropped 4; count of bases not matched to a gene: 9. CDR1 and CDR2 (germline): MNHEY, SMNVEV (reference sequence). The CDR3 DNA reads TGTGCCAGCAGTTTATGGGCCCCGGGACAGATTAATGAAAAACTGTTTTTT. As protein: CASSLWAPGQINEKLFF.

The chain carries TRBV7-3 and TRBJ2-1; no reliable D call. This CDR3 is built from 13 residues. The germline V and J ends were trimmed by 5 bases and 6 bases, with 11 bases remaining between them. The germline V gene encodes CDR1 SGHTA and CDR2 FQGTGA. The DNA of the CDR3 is TGTGCCAGCAGCCCCTACCCCCGCAATGAGCAGTTCTTC. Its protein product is CASSPYPRNEQFF.

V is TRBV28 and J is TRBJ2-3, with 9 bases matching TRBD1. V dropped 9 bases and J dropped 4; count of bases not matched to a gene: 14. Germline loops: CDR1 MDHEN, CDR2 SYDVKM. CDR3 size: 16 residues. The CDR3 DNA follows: TGTGCCAGTTACCATTTCGGACAGGGGAGGGCAGATACGCAGTATTTT. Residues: CASYHFGQGRADTQYF.

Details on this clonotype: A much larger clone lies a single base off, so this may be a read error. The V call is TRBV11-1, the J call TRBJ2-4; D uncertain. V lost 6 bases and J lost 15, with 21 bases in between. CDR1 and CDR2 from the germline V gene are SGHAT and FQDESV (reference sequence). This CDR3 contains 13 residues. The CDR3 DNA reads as TGTGCCAGCAGTGGGGTATACGCGGAGACCCGGTACTTC. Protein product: CASSGVYAETRYF.

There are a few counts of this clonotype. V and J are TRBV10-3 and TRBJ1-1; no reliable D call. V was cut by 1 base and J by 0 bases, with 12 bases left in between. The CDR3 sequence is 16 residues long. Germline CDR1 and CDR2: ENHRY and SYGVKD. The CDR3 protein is CAISEFIGSLNTEAFF. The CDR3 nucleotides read TGTGCCATCAGTGAGTTTATAGGGAGCTTGAACACTGAAGCTTTCTTT.